These 27 T cell receptor beta chains came from one sample sequenced in a study of OX40 agonist ivuxolimab in advanced cancers. Libraries were prepared by immunoSEQ multiplex PCR; TCRdb keeps only in-frame clonotypes and omits some of them. The sample lists tens of thousands of clones; 90% to 95% were seen once. The sequencing used CD4+ or CD8+ T cells sorted from blood, collected in a trial of the OX40 agonist ivuxolimab. The origin of the receptors is an adult with an advanced solid tumor such as melanoma, head and neck, liver or kidney cancer.

The V gene is TRBV4-1, the J gene TRBJ2-7, with 11 bases identical to TRBD2. This CDR3 contains 15 residues. Losses at the gene ends were 4 bases for V and 4 bases for J; bases not matched to a gene: 6. Per the germline V gene, CDR1 is MGHRA and CDR2 is YSYEKL. The CDR3 DNA is TGCGCCAGCAGCCCGACTAGCGGGACTGCATACGAGCAGTACTTC. Residues: CASSPTSGTAYEQYF.

This chain joins TRBV6-1 and TRBJ2-3; D gene uncertain. The CDR3 has 14 amino acids. In germline, CDR1 is MNHNS, CDR2 SASEGT. Trimming took off 5 bases at V and 3 bases at J, with 12 bases between the two ends. The DNA of the CDR3 is TGTGCCAGCAGTTATAAACCTGGGACAGATACGCAGTATTTT. Residues: CASSYKPGTDTQYF.

The chain has TRBV9 and TRBJ1-1; unclear D gene. Germline CDR1 and CDR2: SGDLS and YYNGEE. This CDR3 region has 13 residues. Trimming stripped 0 bases from V and 6 bases from J, with 9 bases between. CDR3 sequence: CASSVATGAEAFF. CDR3 nucleotide sequence: TGTGCCAGCAGCGTAGCGACCGGAGCTGAAGCTTTCTTT.

This chain uses TRBV19 with TRBJ2-3, with 13 bases fitting TRBD2. V was clipped by 6 bases and J by 3 bases; unmatched bases: 6. Looked up from germline, CDR1 is LNHDA and CDR2 is SQIVND (reference sequence). This CDR3 comprises 16 residues. For the CDR3, the DNA is TGTGCCAGTAGGGGGCGGGGACTAGCGGGAACAGATACGCAGTATTTT. Translated, it gives CASRGRGLAGTDTQYF.

The chain has TRBV9 and TRBJ2-7; D may match TRBD1 or TRBD2 (5 bases each). The CDR3 is 14 amino acids. V lost 0 bases, J lost 5 bases, and 12 bases lay in between. Germline CDR1 and CDR2: SGDLS and YYNGEE. The CDR3 spells CASSVGGSYDEQYF. CDR3 nucleotides: TGTGCCAGCAGCGTAGGGGGGTCGTATGACGAGCAGTACTTC.

The chain is built from TRBV11-2 and TRBJ2-1, with TRBD1 matching 8 bases. V lost 1 base, J lost 0 bases, and 11 bases stayed unmatched. The CDR3 extends over 19 amino acids. Germline V lookup: CDR1 SGHAT, CDR2 FQNNGV. CDR3 DNA sequence: TGTGCCAGCAGCTTAGTTTTCAATATGGGGACAGGCTCCTACAATGAGCAGTTCTTC. Translation: CASSLVFNMGTGSYNEQFF.

The chain couples TRBV7-3 to TRBJ1-5, with D unresolved. The germline V gene encodes CDR1 SGHTA and CDR2 FQGTGA. V lost 1 base and J lost 1, with 8 bases in between. The CDR3 is made up of 15 amino acids. For the CDR3, the DNA is TGTGCCAGCAGCTTAAAGGTGGTAAGCAATCAGCCCCAGCATTTT. Protein: CASSLKVVSNQPQHF.

The chain recombines TRBV5-4 with TRBJ2-2, with D unresolved. Germline V gives CDR1 SGHNT, CDR2 YYREEE (reference sequence). Trimming removed 0 bases at V and 6 bases at J, with 3 bases between. The CDR3 has 12 residues. The CDR3 nucleotides read TGTGCCAGCAGCTTGGCCCCCGGGGAGCTGTTTTTT. As protein: CASSLAPGELFF.

This sequence joins TRBV5-3 and TRBJ2-7; possible D gene TRBD2, 6 bases. TRBV5-3 qualifies as an ORF whose function is uncertain. The CDR3 loop spans 13 amino acids. Trimming took 7 bases from V and 7 from J, leaving 18 bases between them. The CDR3 loop reads CARARGSQREQYF. The DNA for the CDR3 is TGTGCCAGAGCGCGGGGCAGCCAAAGGGAGCAGTACTTC.

The chain uses TRBV30 and TRBJ2-5; 7 nucleotides agree with TRBD2. V shed 7 bases and J 4 bases; nucleotides not matched to a gene: 18. The germline CDR1 and CDR2 sequences are GTSNPN and SVGIG (reference sequence). This CDR3 is built from 16 residues. DNA of the CDR3: TGTGCCTCCTCAGGGAGGCGGGAGCGGGTCGGAGAGACCCAGTACTTC. Encoded protein: CASSGRRERVGETQYF. Combining the CDR3 with reference TRBV30 and TRBJ2-5 gives the whole variable domain SQTIHQWPATLVQPVGSPLSLECTVEGTSNPNLYWYRQAAGRGLQLLFYSVGIGQISSEVPQNLSASRPQDRQFILSSKKLLLSDSGFYLCASSGRRERVGETQYFGPGTRLLVL.

The J gene is TRBJ1-2, the V gene TRBV11-2, with a weak D call TRBD1 (5 bases). This CDR3 region has 14 residues. Germline CDR1 is SGHAT and CDR2 is FQNNGV. V was pared by 9 bases and J by 3 bases, with 17 bases between. CDR3 sequence reads: CASYKTGDDYGYTF. The CDR3 coding sequence is TGTGCCAGTTATAAAACGGGGGACGACTATGGCTACACCTTC.

V is TRBV4-3 and J is TRBJ2-5, with 8 bases matching TRBD2. The CDR3 has 17 amino acids. Per germline, CDR1 LGHNA and CDR2 YSLEER. Germline trimming cut 3 bases from V and 2 bases from J; bases unmatched to any gene: 11. CDR3 residues: CASSQKGSGGRQETQYF. DNA of the CDR3: TGCGCCAGCAGCCAGAAGGGTTCGGGAGGGCGGCAAGAGACCCAGTACTTC.

The chain recombines TRBV19 with TRBJ2-7; D is undetermined. V was cut by 5 bases and J by 3 bases, with 14 bases left in between. The CDR3 sequence is 14 residues long. The germline CDR1 and CDR2 sequences are LNHDA and SQIVND (reference sequence). CDR3 nucleotides: TGTGCCAGTAGTTTCCAAGCTTTTCTCTACGAGCAGTACTTC. Amino acid sequence: CASSFQAFLYEQYF.

V usage is TRBV9 and J usage is TRBJ2-1; D not resolved. Trimming shortened V by 3 bases and J by 8 bases, and 9 bases separated the two germline ends. CDR3 length: 12 residues. CDR1 and CDR2 (germline): SGDLS, YYNGEE. The CDR3 DNA sequence: TGTGCCAGCAGCGCTCTACCGCATGAGCAGTTCTTC. As protein: CASSALPHEQFF.

The chain carries TRBV19 and TRBJ1-2; tentatively, D is TRBD1 (5 bases). Germline values: CDR1 LNHDA, CDR2 SQIVND (reference sequence). The CDR3 is 11 amino acids. V lost 8 bases and J lost 4, with 8 bases in between. The DNA of the CDR3 is TGTGCCAGTGGAGGGGCCTATGGCTACACCTTC. Its translation: CASGGAYGYTF.

The V gene is TRBV5-8, the J gene TRBJ2-7, with 10 bases aligning to TRBD2. This CDR3 has 15 residues. CDR1 is SGHTS and CDR2 is YDEGEE in the germline V gene. After removal of 5 bases from V and 5 bases from J, the junction contained 10 bases not matched to a gene. The CDR3 region is CASSSQREGPNEQYF. The CDR3 bases are TGTGCCAGCAGTTCTCAGCGGGAGGGCCCGAACGAGCAGTACTTC.

The V gene is TRBV4-1, the J gene TRBJ2-1; TRBD2 matches 7 bases. V gave up 1 base and J gave up 4 bases; unmatched junction bases: 4. This CDR3 contains 15 residues. Germline CDR1 reads MGHRA; CDR2 reads YSYEKL. The CDR3 protein is CASSQVLADYNEQFF. CDR3 DNA: TGCGCCAGCAGCCAAGTTCTAGCGGATTACAATGAGCAGTTCTTC.

The J gene is TRBJ2-7, the V gene TRBV28, with no clear D. Germline V gene lookup returns CDR1 MDHEN and CDR2 SYDVKM. Trimming removed 6 bases at V and 7 bases at J, with 16 bases between. CDR3 length equals 13 residues. This CDR3 is CASSSRSLREQYF. CDR3 nucleotide sequence: TGTGCCAGCAGCTCCCGGAGTCTACGTGAGCAGTACTTC.

This clone was detected a few times. The J gene is TRBJ1-1, the V gene TRBV7-2; D is ambiguous. The CDR3 contains 12 residues. Germline loops: CDR1 SGHTA, CDR2 FQGNSA. V was cut by 5 bases and J by 1 base, with 5 bases left in between. The DNA of the CDR3 is TGTGCCAGCAGCCCCGCGAACACTGAAGCTTTCTTT. Its protein product is CASSPANTEAFF. The variable domain in full, with the rest retrieved from reference TRBV7-2 and TRBJ1-1, is GAGVSQSPSNKVTEKGKDVELRCDPISGHTALYWYRQSLGQGLEFLIYFQGNSAPDKSGLPSDRFSAERTGGSVSTLTIQRTQQEDSAVYLCASSPANTEAFFGQGTRLTVV.

J is TRBJ2-7 and V is TRBV25-1; D ambiguous. The CDR3 extends over 16 amino acids. Trimming stripped 4 bases from V and 1 base from J, with 17 bases between. Looked up from germline, CDR1 is MGHDK and CDR2 is SYGVNS. CDR3 sequence: CASSGTWNTLSYEQYF. As DNA, the CDR3 is TGTGCCAGCAGTGGGACCTGGAACACCTTATCCTACGAGCAGTACTTC.

This sequence joins TRBV14 and TRBJ1-4, with unresolved D. The CDR3 is 13 amino acids. Germline V gene lookup returns CDR1 SGHDN and CDR2 FVKESK. V was pared by 4 bases and J by 4 bases, with 7 bases between. CDR3 coding DNA: TGTGCCAGCAGCCTGGTATTTAATGAAAAACTGTTTTTT. Amino acids: CASSLVFNEKLFF.

This chain joins TRBV28 and TRBJ2-7, with TRBD2 identical over 9 bases. Trimming removed 6 bases from V and 0 bases from J; junction bases left unmatched: 6. CDR1 is MDHEN, CDR2 SYDVKM, per germline. This CDR3 contains 15 residues. Here the CDR3 reads CASSGSGGSSYEQYF. CDR3 nucleotides: TGTGCCAGCAGCGGTAGCGGGGGAAGCTCCTACGAGCAGTACTTC.

The chain has TRBV28 and TRBJ2-1; D is perhaps TRBD1 or TRBD2 (5 bases each). V was shortened by 6 bases and J by 0 bases, with 15 bases between the two germline ends. Germline CDR1 and CDR2: MDHEN and SYDVKM. This CDR3 has 16 residues. CDR3 residues: CASSHSEGPSYNEQFF. DNA for the CDR3: TGTGCCAGCAGCCATTCTGAGGGGCCCTCCTACAATGAGCAGTTCTTC.

This rearrangement joins TRBV4-3 to TRBJ2-2, with a weak D call TRBD1 (6 bases). This CDR3 is 15 amino acids long. Germline V gene sequence: CDR1 LGHNA, CDR2 YSLEER. Trimming shortened V by 4 bases and J by 2 bases, and 11 bases separated the two germline ends. CDR3 in DNA: TGCGCCAGCAGCCTGACAGGAGTTAACACCGGGGAGCTGTTTTTT. It is translated as CASSLTGVNTGELFF.

V gene TRBV29-1 combines with J gene TRBJ2-5, with 8 bases lining up with TRBD1. CDR1 SQVTM and CDR2 ANQGSEA come from the germline V gene. With V trimmed by 3 bases and J by 8 bases, 5 bases remained unmatched. The CDR3 runs 12 residues. CDR3 in amino acids: CSVDLTGDTQYF. DNA for the CDR3: TGCAGCGTTGATCTGACAGGGGATACCCAGTACTTC.

The rearrangement uses TRBV4-3 and TRBJ2-5; the D is unclear. The V and J ends lost 0 bases and 4 bases respectively, with 12 bases between them. The germline V gene has CDR1 LGHNA and CDR2 YSLEER. This CDR3 is built from 15 residues. CDR3 DNA: TGCGCCAGCAGCCAAGAATGGGTAGACGGAGAGACCCAGTACTTC. This codes for CASSQEWVDGETQYF.

The chain uses TRBV28 and TRBJ2-1, with 10 bases that match TRBD2. Trimming at V came to 5 bases and at J to 7 bases, leaving 8 bases not matched to a gene. Germline values: CDR1 MDHEN, CDR2 SYDVKM. This CDR3 has 15 residues. As DNA, the CDR3 is TGTGCCAGCAGTCTACTAGCGGGACGGGATAATGAGCAGTTCTTC. Translating gives CASSLLAGRDNEQFF.